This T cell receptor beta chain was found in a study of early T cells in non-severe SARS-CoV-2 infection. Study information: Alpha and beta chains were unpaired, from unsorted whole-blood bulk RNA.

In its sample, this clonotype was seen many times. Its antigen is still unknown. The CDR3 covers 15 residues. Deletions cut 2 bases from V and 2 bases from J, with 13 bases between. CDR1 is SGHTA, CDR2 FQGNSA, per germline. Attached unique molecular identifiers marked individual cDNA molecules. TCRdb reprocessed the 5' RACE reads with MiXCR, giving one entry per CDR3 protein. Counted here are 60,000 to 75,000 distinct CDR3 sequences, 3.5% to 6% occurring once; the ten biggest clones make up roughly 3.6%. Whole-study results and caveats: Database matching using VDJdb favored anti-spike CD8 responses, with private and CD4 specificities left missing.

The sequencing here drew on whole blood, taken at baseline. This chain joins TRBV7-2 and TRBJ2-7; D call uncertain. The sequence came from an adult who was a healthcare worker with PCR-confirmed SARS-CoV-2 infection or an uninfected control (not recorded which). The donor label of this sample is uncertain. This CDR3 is CASSLLLPSPYEQYF. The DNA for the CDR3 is TGTGCCAGCAGCTTATTATTGCCTAGTCCCTACGAGCAGTACTTC. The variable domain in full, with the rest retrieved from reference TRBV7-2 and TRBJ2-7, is GAGVSQSPSNKVTEKGKDVELRCDPISGHTALYWYRQSLGQGLEFLIYFQGNSAPDKSGLPSDRFSAERTGGSVSTLTIQRTQQEDSAVYLCASSLLLPSPYEQYFGPGTRLTVT.